This TCR beta chain was profiled in a study of blood T cells in healthy people across ages. Study-wide results and caveats: More naive CD4+ cells and higher diversity marked long-lived donors relative to aged donors. CMV status of donors was not determined, possibly confounding expanded clonotype changes.

Combining a sample-barcoded 5' primer with a J-beta primer mix, a second PCR ran for roughly 6 to 11 cycles. Each of the cDNA molecules was tagged by a template-switch adaptor with 12 random nucleotides. Every sample gave at least 2.5 million paired-end reads containing CDR3. A single record per CDR3 protein comes from TCRdb applying MiXCR to the 5' RACE reads. This table holds about 2 million distinct CDR3 sequences, around half found once. A note on this clonotype: Its cognate antigen is unknown.

Per the germline V gene, CDR1 is DFQATT and CDR2 is SNEGSKA (reference sequence). V dropped 5 bases and J dropped 1 base, with 12 bases sitting between them. This CDR3 region has 14 residues. The sequenced material came from blood. The rearrangement links TRBV20-1 to TRBJ2-1, with D tentatively TRBD1 or TRBD2 (6 bases each). This sequence was found in a woman in her thirties or forties in good health. The CDR3 protein is CSALQGGSYNEQFF. In DNA, the CDR3 is TGCAGTGCTTTACAGGGAGGATCCTACAATGAGCAGTTCTTC.